The 26 T cell receptor beta chains below were found in one sample sequenced in a study of blood T cell repertoires in COVID-19. Method: immunoSEQ multiplex PCR; TCRdb's copy keeps in-frame clones and lacks some. In the table there are about 130,000 clones, 81% of which are singletons. The specimen was peripheral blood. The receptors were gathered from a man younger than 45 with COVID-19, enrolled during active disease.

CDR3 in amino acids: CASSVSLSSDYYEQYF. The CDR3 region has the DNA TGTGCCAGCAGCGTGAGCTTATCTAGTGATTACTACGAGCAGTACTTC. The V call is TRBV9, the J call TRBJ2-7; D uncertain. Trimming took off 2 bases at V and 3 bases at J, with 18 bases between the two ends. From germline, CDR1 is SGDLS and CDR2 YYNGEE. The CDR3 is 16 amino acids.

Here the CDR3 DNA reads TGCAGTGCTAGTACAGGCTTATATGGCTACACCTTC. Translated: CSASTGLYGYTF. The rearrangement joins TRBV20-1 to TRBJ1-2, with a weak D call TRBD1 (5 bases). CDR3 length: 12 amino acids. CDR1 and CDR2 (germline): DFQATT, SNEGSKA (reference sequence). The V end was cut by 3 bases, the J end by 5 bases, with 10 bases between.

J is TRBJ1-4 and V is TRBV6-1, with D perhaps TRBD1 (5 bases). The germline V gene has CDR1 MNHNS and CDR2 SASEGT. Trimming removed 3 bases from V and 0 bases from J, with 8 bases in between. There are 15 residues in the CDR3. As DNA, the CDR3 is TGTGCCAGCAGTGACAGGGTGGCAACTAATGAAAAACTGTTTTTT. The encoded protein is CASSDRVATNEKLFF.

This chain links TRBV4-1 with TRBJ1-2; 8 bases are a match to TRBD1. J was trimmed by 3 bases and V by 3 bases; bases with no gene match: 6. Per the germline V gene, CDR1 is MGHRA and CDR2 is YSYEKL. The CDR3 is 15 residues long. The DNA for the CDR3 is TGCGCCAGCAGCCAGTTACAGGGGGTAGACTATGGCTACACCTTC. This encodes CASSQLQGVDYGYTF.

This clone was counted a few times. The V and J genes are TRBV4-3 and TRBJ2-7; TRBD1 agrees at 8 bases. The J segment lost 4 bases and the V segment lost 2 bases, leaving 13 bases of the junction unmatched. The CDR3 extends over 17 amino acids. Germline V gene data show CDR1 as LGHNA and CDR2 as YSLEER. This chain's CDR3 is CASSQHSSEDRVYEQYF. CDR3 coding DNA: TGCGCCAGCAGCCAACACTCCTCGGAGGACAGGGTTTACGAGCAGTACTTC.

This clone was seen just once. The chain links TRBV5-6 to TRBJ2-3, with D uncertain. Trimming took off 0 bases at V and 7 bases at J, with 12 bases between the two ends. The CDR3 is 14 residues long. The germline V gene encodes CDR1 SGHDT and CDR2 YYEEEE. In nucleotides, the CDR3 is TGTGCCAGCAGCTTGGCGAGTTCACAGAATACGCAGTATTTT. Its translation is CASSLASSQNTQYF.

The chain couples TRBV18 to TRBJ2-2, with a tentative D call TRBD1 (5 bases). From germline, CDR1 is KGHSH and CDR2 LQKENI. The CDR3 covers 16 residues. V lost 3 bases to trimming and J lost 0 bases, with 11 bases between them. This CDR3 reads CASSPEQAANTGELFF. CDR3 sequence (DNA): TGTGCCAGCTCACCTGAACAGGCGGCGAACACCGGGGAGCTGTTTTTT.

This clone was seen at least ten times. J is TRBJ2-1 and V is TRBV11-2; 8 bases are a match to TRBD2. The V gene's germline CDR1 is SGHAT and CDR2 FQNNGV. With 1 base clipped from V and 0 bases from J, the junction kept 11 bases outside the gene matches. The CDR3 has 19 residues. The CDR3 reads CASSLGRKVAGNSYNEQFF. The CDR3 DNA reads TGTGCCAGCAGCTTAGGCCGGAAAGTAGCGGGGAACTCCTACAATGAGCAGTTCTTC.

V is TRBV5-5 and J is TRBJ1-3; no definite D call. The V end lost 4 bases, the J end lost 2 bases, and 7 bases lay between the germline ends. Per the germline V gene, CDR1 is SGHKS and CDR2 is YYEKEE (reference sequence). The CDR3 is made up of 13 amino acids. The CDR3 sequence: CASSTTPGNTIYF. For the CDR3, the DNA is TGTGCCAGCAGCACTACTCCTGGAAACACCATATATTTT.

The chain carries TRBV4-1 and TRBJ1-6, with D unclear. V shed 1 base and J shed 9 bases, with 4 bases lying between them. CDR1 is MGHRA, CDR2 YSYEKL, per germline. The CDR3 length is 12 residues. The DNA of the CDR3 is TGCGCCAGCAGCCAAGTCTCTTCACCCCTCCACTTT. Protein sequence: CASSQVSSPLHF.

This clone is a singleton in its sample. V is TRBV19 and J is TRBJ1-2; 7 bases match TRBD1. J was trimmed by 6 bases and V by 0 bases; bases with no gene match: 4. CDR1 and CDR2 (germline): LNHDA, SQIVND (reference sequence). This CDR3 has 14 amino acids. The CDR3: CASSIDPDRDGYTF. CDR3 DNA sequence: TGTGCCAGTAGTATAGACCCTGACAGGGATGGCTACACCTTC.

The chain couples TRBV7-3 to TRBJ2-3; D is perhaps TRBD2 (5 bases). There are 13 residues in the CDR3. Looked up from germline, CDR1 is SGHTA and CDR2 is FQGTGA. Trimming shortened V by 2 bases and J by 6 bases, and 9 bases separated the two germline ends. The CDR3 loop is CASSLVEADTQYF. The CDR3 DNA reads TGTGCCAGCAGCTTAGTGGAGGCCGATACGCAGTATTTT.

This clone was observed a single time. J is TRBJ1-6 and V is TRBV27; the match to TRBD1 covers 9 bases. CDR1 and CDR2 (germline): MNHEY, SMNVEV (reference sequence). Unmatched junction bases numbered 3, after V lost 3 bases and J lost 9 bases. The CDR3 consists of 14 residues. The CDR3 is CASSFGTGRSPLHF. Here the CDR3 DNA reads TGTGCCAGCAGTTTCGGGACAGGGCGTTCACCCCTCCACTTT.

The chain combines TRBV7-8 with TRBJ2-1; the match to TRBD2 covers 9 bases. This CDR3 is 17 amino acids long. The V and J ends lost 5 bases and 6 bases, in that order; junction bases with no gene match: 14. The germline gives CDR1 SGHVS, CDR2 FQNEAQ. The CDR3 protein is CASSPLGGGRAGNEQFF. CDR3 sequence (DNA): TGTGCCAGCAGCCCCCTCGGGGGCGGGAGGGCCGGCAATGAGCAGTTCTTC.

Details on this clone: This could be a read error, since a much larger clone is one nucleotide away. The same CDR3 arises from other DNA sequences in this sample as well. V usage is TRBV6-5 and J usage is TRBJ1-1; D is unclear. The germline CDR1 and CDR2 sequences are MNHEY and SVGAGI. This CDR3 is built from 11 residues. Trimming took 6 bases from V and 1 from J, leaving 3 bases between them. The CDR3 DNA reads TGTGCCAGCAGCCGGAACACTGAAGCTTTCTTT. Translated, it gives CASSRNTEAFF.

This clone has just a few counts. The V and J genes are TRBV2 and TRBJ1-4; 12 bases are shared with TRBD1. J was trimmed by 8 bases and V by 6 bases; bases with no gene match: 4. This CDR3 is built from 14 residues. Germline CDR1 is SNHLY and CDR2 is FYNNEI. The CDR3 sequence is CASRAGTGGEKLFF. CDR3 coding DNA: TGTGCCAGCAGAGCCGGGACAGGGGGCGAAAAACTGTTTTTT.

The chain uses TRBV5-1 and TRBJ2-7, with a weak D call TRBD1 (6 bases). This CDR3 spans 14 amino acids. The germline V gene encodes CDR1 SGHRS and CDR2 YFSETQ. With 0 bases removed from V and 5 bases from J, the gap between germline ends came to 12 bases. The CDR3 DNA reads as TGCGCCAGCAGCTTGGCAGGGGCCAGGCACGAGCAGTACTTC. It is translated as CASSLAGARHEQYF.

As for this clone: The identical CDR3 is also encoded by other nucleotide sequences in the sample. The chain employs TRBV3-1 (or the pseudogene TRBV3-2) and TRBJ1-5; no clear D. CDR3 length: 12 residues. Germline V CDR1 and CDR2: LGHDT, YNNKEL (reference sequence). V lost 8 bases to trimming and J lost 4 bases, with 9 bases between them. The CDR3 DNA reads TGTGCCAGCTCAGACGGGAATCAGCCCCAGCATTTT. Translated, it gives CASSDGNQPQHF.

The chain recombines TRBV10-3 with TRBJ2-1; 12 bases are shared with TRBD2. Germline CDR1 ENHRY, CDR2 SYGVKD. J lost 5 bases, V lost 2 bases, and 1 base had no gene match. The CDR3 totals 15 residues. CDR3 loop: CAISETSGGNNEQFF. DNA for the CDR3: TGTGCCATCAGTGAGACTAGCGGGGGGAACAATGAGCAGTTCTTC.

The V call is TRBV9, the J call TRBJ1-2; no clear D gene. In germline, CDR1 is SGDLS, CDR2 YYNGEE. With 3 bases removed from V and 4 bases from J, the gap between germline ends came to 16 bases. This CDR3 is built from 15 residues. The CDR3 sequence is CASSATGAGFYGYTF. DNA for the CDR3: TGTGCCAGCAGCGCAACCGGCGCGGGGTTCTATGGCTACACCTTC.

This chain uses TRBV5-1 with TRBJ2-1, with a possible D match to TRBD1 (6 bases). V lost 3 bases and J 0 bases, leaving 13 bases between the germline ends. The CDR3 runs 16 residues. CDR1 is SGHRS, CDR2 YFSETQ, per germline. The DNA for the CDR3 is TGCGCCAGCAGCTCATCAGGGGATTACTCCTACAATGAGCAGTTCTTC. Translating gives CASSSSGDYSYNEQFF.

This chain joins TRBV27 and TRBJ1-2; TRBD1 matches at 8 bases. Germline CDR1 is MNHEY and CDR2 is SMNVEV (reference sequence). Trimming removed 6 bases from V and 4 bases from J; junction bases left unmatched: 16. The CDR3 runs 17 residues. The CDR3 loop is CASRSSTRGRNSYGYTF. CDR3 bases: TGTGCCAGCAGGTCATCGACCAGGGGGCGTAATTCCTATGGCTACACCTTC.

In its sample, this clone was seen once. CDR3 sequence (DNA): TGTGCCAGCAGCAGGTCGGGACAGGGTTACAATGAGCAGTTCTTC. Its protein product is CASSRSGQGYNEQFF. The rearrangement links TRBV13 to TRBJ2-1; 9 bases are shared with TRBD1. The ends lost 5 bases at V and 4 bases at J; junction bases unmatched: 6. The CDR3 spans 15 residues. Germline V gives CDR1 PRHDT, CDR2 FYEKMQ (reference sequence).

The V and J genes are TRBV5-4 and TRBJ1-1; D may be TRBD1 (5 bases). CDR1 SGHNT and CDR2 YYREEE come from the germline V gene (reference sequence). V was cut by 3 bases and J by 7 bases, with 16 bases left in between. The CDR3 contains 14 residues. Here the CDR3 DNA reads TGTGCCAGCAGCTCCCGCCAGGGAATTGGTGAAGCTTTCTTT. As protein: CASSSRQGIGEAFF.

This sequence joins TRBV11-3 and TRBJ1-1; D is ambiguous. The germline CDR1 and CDR2 sequences are SGHNT and YENEEA. Deletions cut 5 bases from V and 9 bases from J, with 22 bases between. The CDR3 has 15 residues. Written as DNA, the CDR3 is TGTGCCAGCAGCGAAACAATCGGCGGCGCTCTAAAAGCTTTCTTT. Its protein is CASSETIGGALKAFF.

V and J are TRBV19 and TRBJ2-7; 9 bases line up with TRBD2. Germline V gene data show CDR1 as LNHDA and CDR2 as SQIVND (reference sequence). Losses at the gene ends were 3 bases for V and 4 bases for J; bases not matched to a gene: 7. This CDR3 has 15 amino acids. CDR3 protein: CASSMVLAGPYEQYF. The CDR3 region has the DNA TGTGCCAGTAGTATGGTCCTAGCGGGACCTTACGAGCAGTACTTC.